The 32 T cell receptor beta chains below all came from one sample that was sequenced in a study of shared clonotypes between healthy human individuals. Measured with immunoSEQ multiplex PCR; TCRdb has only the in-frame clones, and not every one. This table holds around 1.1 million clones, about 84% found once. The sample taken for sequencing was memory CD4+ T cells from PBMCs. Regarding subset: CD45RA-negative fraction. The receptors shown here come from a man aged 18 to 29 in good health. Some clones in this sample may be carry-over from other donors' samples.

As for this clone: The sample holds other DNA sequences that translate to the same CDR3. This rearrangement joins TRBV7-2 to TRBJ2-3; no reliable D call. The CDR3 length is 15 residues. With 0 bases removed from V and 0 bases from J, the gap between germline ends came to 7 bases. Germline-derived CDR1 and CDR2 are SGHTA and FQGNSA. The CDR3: CASSLAPGSTDTQYF. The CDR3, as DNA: TGTGCCAGCAGCTTAGCACCGGGCAGCACAGATACGCAGTATTTT.

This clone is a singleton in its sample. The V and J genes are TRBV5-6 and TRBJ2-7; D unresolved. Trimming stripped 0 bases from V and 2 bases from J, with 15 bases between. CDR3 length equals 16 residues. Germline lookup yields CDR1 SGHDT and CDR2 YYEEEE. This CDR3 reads CASSLGLGRKTYEQYF. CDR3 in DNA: TGTGCCAGCAGCTTGGGCTTGGGCAGGAAAACCTACGAGCAGTACTTC.

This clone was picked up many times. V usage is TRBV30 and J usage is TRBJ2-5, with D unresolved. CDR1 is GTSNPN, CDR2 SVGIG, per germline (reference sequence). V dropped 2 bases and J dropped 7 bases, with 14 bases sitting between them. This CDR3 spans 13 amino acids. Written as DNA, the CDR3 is TGTGCCTGGAGTAGCTCCGTCCTAACGACCCAGTACTTC. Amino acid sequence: CAWSSSVLTTQYF.

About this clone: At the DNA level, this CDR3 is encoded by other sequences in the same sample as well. The DNA for the CDR3 is TGTGCCTGGAGTGACCGGGACCCCCGCACAGATACGCAGTATTTT. Translated: CAWSDRDPRTDTQYF. This chain uses TRBV30 with TRBJ2-3; D is tentatively TRBD1 or TRBD2 (5 bases each). CDR3 length: 15 residues. CDR1 is GTSNPN and CDR2 is SVGIG in the germline V gene (reference sequence). Deletions cut 1 base from V and 1 base from J, with 12 bases between. Complete variable domain (other parts from reference TRBV30 and TRBJ2-3): SQTIHQWPATLVQPVGSPLSLECTVEGTSNPNLYWYRQAAGRGLQLLFYSVGIGQISSEVPQNLSASRPQDRQFILSSKKLLLSDSGFYLCAWSDRDPRTDTQYFGPGTRLTVL.

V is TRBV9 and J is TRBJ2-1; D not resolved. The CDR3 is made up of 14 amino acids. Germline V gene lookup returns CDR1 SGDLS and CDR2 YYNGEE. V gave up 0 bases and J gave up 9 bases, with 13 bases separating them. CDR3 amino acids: CASSVAVSASEQFF. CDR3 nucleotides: TGTGCCAGCAGCGTAGCGGTGTCTGCTAGTGAGCAGTTCTTC.

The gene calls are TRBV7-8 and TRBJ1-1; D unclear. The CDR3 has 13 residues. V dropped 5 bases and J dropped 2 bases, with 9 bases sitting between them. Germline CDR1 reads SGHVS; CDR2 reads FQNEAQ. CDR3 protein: CASSKGFNTEAFF. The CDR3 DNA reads TGTGCCAGCAGCAAGGGATTTAACACTGAAGCTTTCTTT.

DNA for the CDR3: TGTGCCTGGGACAAAGGGCGAGTCTACGAGCAGTACTTC. It codes for CAWDKGRVYEQYF. This chain uses TRBV30 with TRBJ2-7, with unresolved D. Trimming removed 5 bases at V and 3 bases at J, with 14 bases between. The germline CDR1 and CDR2 sequences are GTSNPN and SVGIG (reference sequence). The CDR3 has 13 amino acids.

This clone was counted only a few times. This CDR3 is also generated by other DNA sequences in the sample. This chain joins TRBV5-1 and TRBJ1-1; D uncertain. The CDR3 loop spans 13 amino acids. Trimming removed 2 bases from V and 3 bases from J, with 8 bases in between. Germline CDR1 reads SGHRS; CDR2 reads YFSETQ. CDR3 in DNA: TGCGCCAGCAGCTTCGGTAGGGACACTGAAGCTTTCTTT. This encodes CASSFGRDTEAFF. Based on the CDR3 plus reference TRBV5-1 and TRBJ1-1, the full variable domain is KAGVTQTPRYLIKTRGQQVTLSCSPISGHRSVSWYQQTPGQGLQFLFEYFSETQRNKGNFPGRFSGRQFSNSRSEMNVSTLELGDSALYLCASSFGRDTEAFFGQGTRLTVV.

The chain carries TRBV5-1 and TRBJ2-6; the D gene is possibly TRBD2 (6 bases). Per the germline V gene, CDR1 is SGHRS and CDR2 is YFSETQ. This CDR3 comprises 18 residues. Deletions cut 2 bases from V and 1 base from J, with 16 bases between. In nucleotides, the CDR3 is TGCGCCAGCAGCTTTTCTCCGGGACTGGTGTCTGGGGCCAACGTCCTGACTTTC. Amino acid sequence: CASSFSPGLVSGANVLTF. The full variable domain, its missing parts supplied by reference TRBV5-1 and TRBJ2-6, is KAGVTQTPRYLIKTRGQQVTLSCSPISGHRSVSWYQQTPGQGLQFLFEYFSETQRNKGNFPGRFSGRQFSNSRSEMNVSTLELGDSALYLCASSFSPGLVSGANVLTFGAGSRLTVL.

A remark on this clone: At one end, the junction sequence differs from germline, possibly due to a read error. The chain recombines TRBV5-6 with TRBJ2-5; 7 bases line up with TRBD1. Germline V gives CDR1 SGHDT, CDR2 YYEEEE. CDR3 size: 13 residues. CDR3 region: CASSLRLTGRLDF. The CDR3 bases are TGTGCCAGCAGCTTGCGGCTGACAGGGCGGTTGGACTTC.

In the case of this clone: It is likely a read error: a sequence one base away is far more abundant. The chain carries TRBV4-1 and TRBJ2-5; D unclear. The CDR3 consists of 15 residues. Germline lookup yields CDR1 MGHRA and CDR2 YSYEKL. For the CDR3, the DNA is TGCGTCAGCAGCCAAGACTCTACACCCGCGGCGACCCAGTACTTC. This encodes CVSSQDSTPAATQYF.

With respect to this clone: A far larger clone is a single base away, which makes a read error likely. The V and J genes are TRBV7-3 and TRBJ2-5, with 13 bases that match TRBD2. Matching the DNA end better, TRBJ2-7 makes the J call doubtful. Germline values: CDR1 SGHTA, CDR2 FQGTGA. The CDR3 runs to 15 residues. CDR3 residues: CASSTGLAGVHEQYF. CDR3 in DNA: TGTGCCAGCAGCACCGGACTAGCGGGAGTCCACGAGCAGTACTTC.

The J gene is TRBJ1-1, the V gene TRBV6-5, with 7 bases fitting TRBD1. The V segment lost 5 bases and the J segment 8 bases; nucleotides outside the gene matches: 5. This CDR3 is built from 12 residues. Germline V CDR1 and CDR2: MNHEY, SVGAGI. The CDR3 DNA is TGTGCCAGCAGTCCAGGGGGTGTGGAAGCTTTCTTT. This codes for CASSPGGVEAFF.

The CDR3 loop is CASSLSGANGYTF. CDR3 in DNA: TGTGCCAGCAGTCTAAGTGGGGCAAATGGCTACACCTTC. The V call is TRBV28, the J call TRBJ1-2; perhaps TRBD1 as D (5 bases). V was cut by 5 bases and J by 6 bases, with 13 bases left in between. The CDR3 is 13 residues long. The germline V gene has CDR1 MDHEN and CDR2 SYDVKM.

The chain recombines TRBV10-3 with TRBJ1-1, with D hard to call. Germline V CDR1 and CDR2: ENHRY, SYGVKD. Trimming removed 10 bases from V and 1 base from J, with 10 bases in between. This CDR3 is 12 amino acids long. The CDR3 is CATGARNTEAFF. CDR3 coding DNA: TGTGCCACCGGCGCCCGGAACACTGAAGCTTTCTTT.

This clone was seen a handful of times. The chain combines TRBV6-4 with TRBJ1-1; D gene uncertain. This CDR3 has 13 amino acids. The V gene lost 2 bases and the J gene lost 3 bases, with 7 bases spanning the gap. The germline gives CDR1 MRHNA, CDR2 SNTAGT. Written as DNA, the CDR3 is TGTGCCAGCAGTGACCTCCCACACACTGAAGCTTTCTTT. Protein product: CASSDLPHTEAFF.

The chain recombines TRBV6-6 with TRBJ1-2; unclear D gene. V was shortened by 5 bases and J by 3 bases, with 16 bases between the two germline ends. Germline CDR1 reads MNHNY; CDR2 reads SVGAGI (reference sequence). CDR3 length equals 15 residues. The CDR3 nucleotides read TGTGCCAGCAGTCTTTTGCGGGCGGGAGACTATGGCTACACCTTC. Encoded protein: CASSLLRAGDYGYTF.

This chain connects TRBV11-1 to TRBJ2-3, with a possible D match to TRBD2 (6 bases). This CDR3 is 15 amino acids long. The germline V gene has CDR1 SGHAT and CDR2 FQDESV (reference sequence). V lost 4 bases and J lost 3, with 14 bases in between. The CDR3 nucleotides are TGTGCCAGCAGCTCCGGGGCGGGATTGACAGATACGCAGTATTTT. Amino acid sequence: CASSSGAGLTDTQYF.

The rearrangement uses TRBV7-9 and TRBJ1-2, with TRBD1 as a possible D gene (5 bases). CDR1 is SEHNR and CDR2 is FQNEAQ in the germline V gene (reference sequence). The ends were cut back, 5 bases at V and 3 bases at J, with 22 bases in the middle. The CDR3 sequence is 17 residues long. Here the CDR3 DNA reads TGTGCCAGCAGCCGCCACGGGGCAGGGAGCCGGTACTATGGCTACACCTTC. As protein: CASSRHGAGSRYYGYTF.

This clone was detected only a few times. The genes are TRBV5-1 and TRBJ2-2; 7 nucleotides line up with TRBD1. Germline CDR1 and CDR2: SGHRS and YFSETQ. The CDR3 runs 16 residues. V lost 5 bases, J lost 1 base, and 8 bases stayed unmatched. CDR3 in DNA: TGCGCCAGCAGATTCCGACAGGGAGAGAACACCGGGGAGCTGTTTTTT. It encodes CASRFRQGENTGELFF.

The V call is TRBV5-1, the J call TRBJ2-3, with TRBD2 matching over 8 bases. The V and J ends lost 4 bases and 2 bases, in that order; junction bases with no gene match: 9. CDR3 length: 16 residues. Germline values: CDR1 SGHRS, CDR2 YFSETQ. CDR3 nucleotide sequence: TGCGCCAGCAGCCCCGGTGAACTAGCGGTCACAGATACGCAGTATTTT. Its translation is CASSPGELAVTDTQYF.

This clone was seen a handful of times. CDR3 protein: CASSRGSSYEQYF. The CDR3 DNA follows: TGTGCCAGCAGCCGGGGCAGCTCCTACGAGCAGTACTTC. The chain is built from TRBV9 and TRBJ2-5; tentatively, D is TRBD1 or TRBD2 (5 bases each). The DNA matches TRBJ2-7 better at its end, which makes the J call doubtful. CDR3 size: 13 residues. The germline gives CDR1 SGDLS, CDR2 YYNGEE.

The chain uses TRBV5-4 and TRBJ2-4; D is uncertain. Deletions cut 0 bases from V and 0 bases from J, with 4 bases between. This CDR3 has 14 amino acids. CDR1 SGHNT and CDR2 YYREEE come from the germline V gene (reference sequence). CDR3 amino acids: CASSLVGAKNIQYF. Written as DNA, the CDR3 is TGTGCCAGCAGCTTGGTTGGAGCCAAAAACATTCAGTACTTC.

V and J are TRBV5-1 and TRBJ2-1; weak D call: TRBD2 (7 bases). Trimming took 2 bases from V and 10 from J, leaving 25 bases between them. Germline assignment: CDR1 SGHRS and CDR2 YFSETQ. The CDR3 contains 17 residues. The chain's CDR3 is CASSFTGGSRPQEEQFF. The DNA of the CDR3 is TGCGCCAGCAGCTTTACGGGGGGCTCTCGGCCCCAGGAGGAGCAGTTCTTC.

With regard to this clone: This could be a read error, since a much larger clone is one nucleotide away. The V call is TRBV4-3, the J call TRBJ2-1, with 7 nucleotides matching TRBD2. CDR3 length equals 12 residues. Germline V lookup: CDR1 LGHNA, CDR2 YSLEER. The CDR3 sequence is CASSQREGERFF. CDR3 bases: TGCGCCAGCAGCCAAAGGGAGGGTGAGCGGTTCTTC.

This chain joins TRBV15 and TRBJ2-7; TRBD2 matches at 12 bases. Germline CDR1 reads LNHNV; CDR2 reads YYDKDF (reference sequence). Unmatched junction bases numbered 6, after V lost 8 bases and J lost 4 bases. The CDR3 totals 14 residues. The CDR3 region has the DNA TGTGCCACCCGATATGGACTAGCGGGATACGAGCAGTACTTC. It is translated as CATRYGLAGYEQYF.

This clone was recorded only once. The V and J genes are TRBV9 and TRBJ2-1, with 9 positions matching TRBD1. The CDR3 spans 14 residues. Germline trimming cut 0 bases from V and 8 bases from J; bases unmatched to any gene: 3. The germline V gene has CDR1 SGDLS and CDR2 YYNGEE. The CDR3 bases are TGTGCCAGCAGCGTAGGGGGGACAGGGCATGAGCAGTTCTTC. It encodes CASSVGGTGHEQFF.

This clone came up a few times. Here the CDR3 DNA reads TGTGCCAGCAGCGTAGGGCCTCTTGGGACAGGGACGGAGACCCAGTACTTC. Encoded protein: CASSVGPLGTGTETQYF. V is TRBV9 and J is TRBJ2-5, with 9 bases matching TRBD1. With 0 bases clipped from V and 5 bases from J, the junction kept 11 bases outside the gene matches. The CDR3 consists of 17 residues. Per germline, CDR1 SGDLS and CDR2 YYNGEE.

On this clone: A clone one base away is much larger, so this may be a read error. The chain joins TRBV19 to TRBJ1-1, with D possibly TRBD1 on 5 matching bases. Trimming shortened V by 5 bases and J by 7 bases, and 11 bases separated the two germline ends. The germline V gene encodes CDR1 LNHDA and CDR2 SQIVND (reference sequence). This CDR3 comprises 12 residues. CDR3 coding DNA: TGTGCCAGTAGTGCTTGGGACTTTGAAGCTTTCTTT. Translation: CASSAWDFEAFF.

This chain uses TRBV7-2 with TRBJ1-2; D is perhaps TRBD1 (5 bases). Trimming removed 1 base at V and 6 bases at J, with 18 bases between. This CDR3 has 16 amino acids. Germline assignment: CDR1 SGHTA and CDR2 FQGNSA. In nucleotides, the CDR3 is TGTGCCAGCAGCTTAGGTTCCCAGCCTCTAGGGGATGGCTACACCTTC. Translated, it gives CASSLGSQPLGDGYTF.

The CDR3 region is CASSIPGQGSYEQYF. CDR3 sequence (DNA): TGTGCCAGTAGTATCCCGGGACAGGGGTCCTACGAGCAGTACTTC. The V gene is TRBV19, the J gene TRBJ2-7; 10 bases line up with TRBD1. With V trimmed by 3 bases and J by 1 base, 3 bases remained unmatched. The CDR3 spans 15 residues. Germline CDR1 reads LNHDA; CDR2 reads SQIVND (reference sequence).

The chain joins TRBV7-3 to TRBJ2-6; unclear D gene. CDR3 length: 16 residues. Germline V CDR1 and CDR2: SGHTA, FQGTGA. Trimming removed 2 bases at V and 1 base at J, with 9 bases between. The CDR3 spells CASSLAPGSGANVLTF. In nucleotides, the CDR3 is TGTGCCAGCAGCTTAGCGCCTGGGTCTGGGGCCAACGTCCTGACTTTC. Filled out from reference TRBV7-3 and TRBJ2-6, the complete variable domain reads GAGVSQTPSNKVTEKGKYVELRCDPISGHTALYWYRQSLGQGPEFLIYFQGTGAADDSGLPNDRFFAVRPEGSVSTLKIQRTERGDSAVYLCASSLAPGSGANVLTFGAGSRLTVL.